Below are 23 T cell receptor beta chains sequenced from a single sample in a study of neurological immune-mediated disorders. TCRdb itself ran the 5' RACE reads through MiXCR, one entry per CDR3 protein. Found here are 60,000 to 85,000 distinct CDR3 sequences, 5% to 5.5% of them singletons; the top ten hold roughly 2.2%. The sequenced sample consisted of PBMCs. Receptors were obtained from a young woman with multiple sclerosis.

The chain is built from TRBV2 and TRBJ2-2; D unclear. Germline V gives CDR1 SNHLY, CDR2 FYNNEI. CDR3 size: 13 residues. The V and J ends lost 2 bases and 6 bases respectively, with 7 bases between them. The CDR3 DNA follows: TGTGCCAGCAGTGAATCCGGGTCCGGGGAGCTGTTTTTT. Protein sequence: CASSESGSGELFF.

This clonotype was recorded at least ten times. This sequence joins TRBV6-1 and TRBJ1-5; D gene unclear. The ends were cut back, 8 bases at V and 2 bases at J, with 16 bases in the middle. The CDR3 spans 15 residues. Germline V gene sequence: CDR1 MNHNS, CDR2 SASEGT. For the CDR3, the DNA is TGTGCCAGCTTGTTCGGAACCGTGGGCAATCAGCCCCAGCATTTT. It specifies CASLFGTVGNQPQHF.

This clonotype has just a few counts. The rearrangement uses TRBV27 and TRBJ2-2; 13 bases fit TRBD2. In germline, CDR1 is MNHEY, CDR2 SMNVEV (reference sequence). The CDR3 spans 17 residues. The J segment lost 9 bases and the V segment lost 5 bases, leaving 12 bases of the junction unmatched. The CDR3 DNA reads TGTGCCAGCAGTCCGTGGACTAGCGGGGGTCCAGCCAGGGAGCTGTTTTTT. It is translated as CASSPWTSGGPARELFF.

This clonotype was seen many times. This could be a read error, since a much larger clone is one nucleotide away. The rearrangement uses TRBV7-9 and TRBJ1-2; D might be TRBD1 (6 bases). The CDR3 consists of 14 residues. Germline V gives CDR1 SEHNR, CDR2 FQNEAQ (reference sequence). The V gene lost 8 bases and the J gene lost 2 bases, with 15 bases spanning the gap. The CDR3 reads CASHRQDYNYGYTF. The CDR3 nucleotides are TGTGCCAGCCACCGACAGGACTACAACTATGGCTACACCTTC.

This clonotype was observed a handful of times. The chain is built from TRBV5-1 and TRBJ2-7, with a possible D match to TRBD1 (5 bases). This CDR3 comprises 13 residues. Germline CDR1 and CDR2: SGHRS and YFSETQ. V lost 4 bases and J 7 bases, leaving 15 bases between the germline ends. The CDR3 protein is CASSPDSPVEQYF. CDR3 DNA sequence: TGCGCCAGCAGCCCCGACAGTCCTGTGGAGCAGTACTTC.

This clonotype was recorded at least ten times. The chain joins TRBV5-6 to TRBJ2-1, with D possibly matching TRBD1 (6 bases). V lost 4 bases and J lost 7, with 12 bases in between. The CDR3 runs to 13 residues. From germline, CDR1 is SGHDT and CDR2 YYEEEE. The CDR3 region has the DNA TGTGCCAGCAGCCTTAACCAGGGGAATGAGCAGTTCTTC. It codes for CASSLNQGNEQFF.

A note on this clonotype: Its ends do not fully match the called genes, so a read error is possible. CDR3 coding DNA: TGCAGTGCAAGAGGGACAGAAGACTACGAGCAGTACTTC. Residues: CSARGTEDYEQYF. This chain uses TRBV20-1 with TRBJ2-7; 7 nucleotides match TRBD1. The CDR3 totals 13 residues. CDR1 is DFQATT, CDR2 SNEGSKA, per germline (reference sequence).

The CDR3 spells CASSPLGLAGNNEQFF. CDR3 nucleotides: TGTGCCAGCAGTCCCCTGGGACTAGCGGGGAACAATGAGCAGTTCTTC. V is TRBV12-3 or TRBV12-4 and J is TRBJ2-1; 13 bases line up with TRBD2. The CDR3 runs to 16 residues. V trimming: 5 bases; J trimming: 5 bases; junction bases outside the gene matches: 6.

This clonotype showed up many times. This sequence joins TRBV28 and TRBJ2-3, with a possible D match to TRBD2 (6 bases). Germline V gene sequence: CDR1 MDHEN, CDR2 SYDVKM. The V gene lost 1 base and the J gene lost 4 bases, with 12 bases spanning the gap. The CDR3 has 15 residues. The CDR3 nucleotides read TGTGCCAGCAGTTTATTGGAGAGCGGGTCAGATACGCAGTATTTT. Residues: CASSLLESGSDTQYF.

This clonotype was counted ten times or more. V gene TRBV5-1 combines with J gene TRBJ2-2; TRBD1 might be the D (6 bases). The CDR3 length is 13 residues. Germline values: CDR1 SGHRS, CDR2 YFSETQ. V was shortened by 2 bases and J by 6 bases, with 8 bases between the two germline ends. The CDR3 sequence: CASSLQGSGELFF. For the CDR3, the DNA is TGCGCCAGCAGCTTACAGGGTTCCGGGGAGCTGTTTTTT.

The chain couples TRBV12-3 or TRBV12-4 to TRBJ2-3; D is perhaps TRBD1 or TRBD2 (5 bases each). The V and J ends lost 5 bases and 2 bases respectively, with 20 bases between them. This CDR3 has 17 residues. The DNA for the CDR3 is TGTGCCAGCAGTCCGCGGGTCAGGGCCTATAACACAGATACGCAGTATTTT. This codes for CASSPRVRAYNTDTQYF.

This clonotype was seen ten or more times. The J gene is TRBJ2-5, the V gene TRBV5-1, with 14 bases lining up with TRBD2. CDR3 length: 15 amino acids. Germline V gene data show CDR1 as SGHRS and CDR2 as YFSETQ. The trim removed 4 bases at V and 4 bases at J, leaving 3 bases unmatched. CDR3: CASSTGTSGGETQYF. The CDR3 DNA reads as TGCGCCAGCAGCACGGGGACTAGCGGGGGAGAGACCCAGTACTTC.

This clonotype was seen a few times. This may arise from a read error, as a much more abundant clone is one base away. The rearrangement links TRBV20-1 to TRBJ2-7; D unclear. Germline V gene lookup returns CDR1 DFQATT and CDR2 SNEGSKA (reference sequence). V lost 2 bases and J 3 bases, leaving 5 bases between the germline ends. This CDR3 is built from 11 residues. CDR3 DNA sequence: TGCAGTGCTAGAAACAGCTACGAGCAGTACTTC. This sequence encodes CSARNSYEQYF.

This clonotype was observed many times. The CDR3 DNA reads TGCGCCAGCAGCTTAGGGGGACAGACTAACTATGGCTACACCTTC. Its translation is CASSLGGQTNYGYTF. The chain joins TRBV5-1 to TRBJ1-2, with 7 bases lining up with TRBD1. The J segment lost 0 bases and the V segment lost 2 bases, leaving 4 bases of the junction unmatched. This CDR3 has 15 residues. Germline V gene lookup returns CDR1 SGHRS and CDR2 YFSETQ.

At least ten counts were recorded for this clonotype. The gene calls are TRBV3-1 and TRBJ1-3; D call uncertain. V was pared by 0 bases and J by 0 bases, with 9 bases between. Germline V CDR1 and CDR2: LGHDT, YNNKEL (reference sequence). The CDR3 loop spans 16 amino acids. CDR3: CASSQEWFSSGNTIYF. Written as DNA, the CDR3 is TGTGCCAGCAGCCAAGAATGGTTCTCCTCTGGAAACACCATATATTTT.

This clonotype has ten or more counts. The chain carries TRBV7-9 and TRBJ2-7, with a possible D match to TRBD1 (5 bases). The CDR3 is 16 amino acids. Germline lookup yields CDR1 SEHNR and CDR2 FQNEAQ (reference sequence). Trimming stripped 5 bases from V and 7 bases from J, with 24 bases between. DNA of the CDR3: TGTGCCAGCAGCCCACCCACACAGGTTATACCGAGGGAGCAGTACTTC. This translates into CASSPPTQVIPREQYF.

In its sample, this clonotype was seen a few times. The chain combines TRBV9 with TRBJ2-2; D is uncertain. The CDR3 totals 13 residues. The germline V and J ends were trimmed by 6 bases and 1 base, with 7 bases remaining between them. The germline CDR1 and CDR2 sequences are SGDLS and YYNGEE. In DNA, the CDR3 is TGTGCCAGCACCCGACAGAACACCGGGGAGCTGTTTTTT. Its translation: CASTRQNTGELFF.

The CDR3 spells CASSQSRLVYNEQFF. The CDR3 DNA is TGTGCCAGCAGCCAAAGTAGGCTAGTTTACAATGAGCAGTTCTTC. The rearrangement joins TRBV3-1 to TRBJ2-1; the D is unclear. Germline values: CDR1 LGHDT, CDR2 YNNKEL (reference sequence). Trimming cost V 2 bases and J 4 bases, with 12 bases left between them. The CDR3 has 15 residues.

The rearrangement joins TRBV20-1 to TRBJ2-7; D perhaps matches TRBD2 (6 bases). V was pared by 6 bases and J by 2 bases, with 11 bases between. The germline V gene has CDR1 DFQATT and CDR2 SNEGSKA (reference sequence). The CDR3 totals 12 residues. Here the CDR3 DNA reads TGCAGTGCCAGGGACTCAACCTACGAGCAGTACTTC. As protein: CSARDSTYEQYF.

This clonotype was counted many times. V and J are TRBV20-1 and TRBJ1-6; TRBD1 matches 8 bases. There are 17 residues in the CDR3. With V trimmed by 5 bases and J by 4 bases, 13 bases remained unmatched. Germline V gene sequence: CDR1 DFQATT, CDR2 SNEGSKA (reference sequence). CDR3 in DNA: TGCAGTGCTGCGACAGGGGAGGGAGGTGTATATAATTCACCCCTCCACTTT. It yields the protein CSAATGEGGVYNSPLHF.

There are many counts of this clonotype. The CDR3 spells CASRWGQVNTEAFF. In DNA form, the CDR3 reads TGCGCCAGCAGATGGGGACAGGTGAACACTGAAGCTTTCTTT. The J gene is TRBJ1-1, the V gene TRBV5-1; TRBD1 aligns across 8 bases. Germline trimming cut 5 bases from V and 0 bases from J; bases unmatched to any gene: 3. Germline loops: CDR1 SGHRS, CDR2 YFSETQ. CDR3 length: 14 residues.

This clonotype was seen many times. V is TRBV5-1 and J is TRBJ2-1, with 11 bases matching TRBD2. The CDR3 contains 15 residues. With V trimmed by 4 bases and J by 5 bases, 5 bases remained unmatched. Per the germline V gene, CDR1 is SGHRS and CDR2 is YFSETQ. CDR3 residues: CASSLGLAENNEQFF. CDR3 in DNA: TGCGCCAGCAGCCTGGGACTAGCGGAAAACAATGAGCAGTTCTTC.

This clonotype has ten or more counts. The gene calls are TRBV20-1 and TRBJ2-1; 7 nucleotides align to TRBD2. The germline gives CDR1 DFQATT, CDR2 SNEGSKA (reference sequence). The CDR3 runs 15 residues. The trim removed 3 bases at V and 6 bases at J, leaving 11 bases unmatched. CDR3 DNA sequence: TGCAGTGCTAGGCCTGGGGGGGGAAACGGCAATGAGCAGTTCTTC. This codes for CSARPGGGNGNEQFF.